Included here is one T cell receptor (beta chain) sequence, with context. The antigen is unknown. The library was made from cDNA and included unique molecular identifiers. TCRdb fed the PCR reads into MiXCR, producing one record per CDR3 protein. The sample lists around 710,000 distinct CDR3 sequences, about half occurring once. The record originates from a study of post-analysis software for immune sequencing data. Study results and caveats: Patients used several TRBV segments, including TRBV5-6, TRBV5-1 and TRBV20-1, more often than controls.

Germline values: CDR1 MNHEY, CDR2 SMNVEV (reference sequence). The V and J ends lost 6 bases and 2 bases respectively, with 17 bases between them. This CDR3 is built from 15 residues. This TCR derives from a girl between 5 and 17 years old with multiple sclerosis. The sample was blood. The V and J genes are TRBV27 and TRBJ2-7; D may be TRBD1 (5 bases). The CDR3 protein is CASSPGHPPAYEQYF. The CDR3 DNA follows: TGTGCCAGCAGCCCCGGACATCCCCCAGCCTACGAGCAGTACTTC.